Listed below are T cell receptor beta chains from one sample, sequenced in a study of resident and recirculating memory T cells in vitiligo. TCRdb's table, derived via immunoSEQ multiplex PCR, lists solely in-frame clones and lacks some. This table holds roughly 80,000 clones, about 91% found once. The sample consisted of blood. Every receptor here comes from a male donor with vitiligo. The CDR3 runs from the conserved cysteine through the conserved F or W. The D gene is left open where the match is weak. A row's size may be missing; if present it is once, few, many or a size class.

>TRBJ2-5|.|TRBD2|TRBV5-6|16
TGTGCCAGCAGCCTAGGACTAGCGGGGATCCAAGAGACCCAGTACTTC
CASSLGLAGIQETQYF
>TRBJ2-7|.|TRBD2|TRBV10-3|14
TGTGCCATCAGTGCGGGAGGGGAGTCCTACGAGCAGTACTTC
CAISAGGESYEQYF
>TRBJ2-4|.|.|TRBV28|14
TGTGCCAGCAGCCCCGGACTCCCGCGAAACATTCAGTACTTC
CASSPGLPRNIQYF
>TRBJ2-3|.|TRBD1|TRBV7-7|13
TGTGCCAGCAGCCTTGGGACAGGAGATACGCAGTATTTT
CASSLGTGDTQYF
>TRBJ2-2|many|TRBD2|TRBV7-3|15
TGTGCCAGCAGCTTATCATGGGGAGGGATCGGGGAGCTGTTTTTT
CASSLSWGGIGELFF
>TRBJ1-2|.|TRBD1|TRBV7-9|15
TGTGCCAGCAGCCATCAAACAGGGGGCAACTATGGCTACACCTTC
CASSHQTGGNYGYTF
>TRBJ2-7|.|.|TRBV6-5|14
TGTGCCAGCAGTTACTCCATCACCGGCTACGAGCAGTACTTC
CASSYSITGYEQYF
>TRBJ2-7|.|.|TRBV4-1|15
TGCGCCAGCAGCCGCGGGAGACAGGGGAATTACGAGCAGTACTTC
CASSRGRQGNYEQYF
>TRBJ2-4|.|TRBD1|TRBV5-5|16
TGTGCCAGCTTCCAAGACAGGGGTCTAGCCAAAAACATTCAGTACTTC
CASFQDRGLAKNIQYF
>TRBJ2-1|.|.|TRBV11-2|14
TGTGCCAGCAGGATGGGCCCCTCCTACAATGAGCAGTTCTTC
CASRMGPSYNEQFF
>TRBJ2-7|.|.|TRBV5-6|13
TGTGCCAGCAGCTTCGCAGTCCCCTACGAGCAGTACTTC
CASSFAVPYEQYF
>TRBJ2-2|once|TRBD2|TRBV4-1|16
TGCGCCAGCAGCCACCTGGGACTAGCGGACACCGGGGAGCTGTTTTTT
CASSHLGLADTGELFF
>TRBJ2-3|.|TRBD2|TRBV18|16
TGTGCCAGCTCACCTGCAGCGGGAGTGTCGGCAGATACGCAGTATTTT
CASSPAAGVSADTQYF
>TRBJ2-7|.|.|TRBV6-5|13
TGTGCCAGCAGTTACTTATTCTCCTACGAGCAGTACTTC
CASSYLFSYEQYF
>TRBJ2-5|.|TRBD2|TRBV6-1|15
TGTGCCAGCAGTGCTGTAGCGGGAGGGGGAGAGACCCAGTACTTC
CASSAVAGGGETQYF
>TRBJ2-3|.|.|TRBV11-2|14
TGTGCCAGCAGCCCGGGTGCCAGGGGTAATACGCAGTATTTT
CASSPGARGNTQYF
>TRBJ2-2|few|TRBD1|TRBV6-6|13
TGTGCCACCCGGGACAGGTCCACCGGGGAGCTGTTTTTT
CATRDRSTGELFF
>TRBJ2-5|.|.|TRBV7-9|15
TGTGCCAGCAGCTTAGCATACGTTGGGGAGGAAACCCAGTACTTC
CASSLAYVGEETQYF
>TRBJ2-7|.|TRBD2|TRBV5-1|15
TGCGCCAGCAGCCTATCCGGGACTAGAATCTACGAGCAGTACTTC
CASSLSGTRIYEQYF
>TRBJ1-1|.|TRBD1|TRBV28|16
TGTGCCAGCAGCCCCAGGGGGGAAATGACTTACACTGAAGCTTTCTTT
CASSPRGEMTYTEAFF
>TRBJ2-4|.|.|TRBV28|14
TGTGCCAGCACCACGGCGGGGGACAGGAGCTTTCAGTACTTC
CASTTAGDRSFQYF
>TRBJ1-5|once|.|TRBV10-3|16
TGTGCCATCAGTGAGTCGTTGTTACAGTCCAATCAGCCCCAGCATTTT
CAISESLLQSNQPQHF
>TRBJ1-2|.|.|TRBV11-2|12
TGTGCCAGCAGCTTAGCGGGGGATAGCTACACCTTC
CASSLAGDSYTF
>TRBJ1-1|.|TRBD1|TRBV6-1|14
TGTGCCAGCAGTGGAAGGGGGCATAGCACTGAAGCTTTCTTT
CASSGRGHSTEAFF
>TRBJ2-2|.|.|TRBV6-1|14
TGTGCCAGCTGGCGGGGTATTAACACCGGGGAGCTGTTTTTT
CASWRGINTGELFF
>TRBJ2-7|.|TRBD1|TRBV6-1|16
TGTGCCAGCAGTAAAGGGGGCGGCTTACTCTCCTACGAGCAGTACTTC
CASSKGGGLLSYEQYF
>TRBJ2-7|once|TRBD2|TRBV7-6|16
TGTGCCAGCAGCCCCGAGGGCGGGAGGCCGGCGAGCGAGCAGTACTTC
CASSPEGGRPASEQYF
>TRBJ2-2|.|TRBD2|TRBV5-8|18
TGTGCCAGCAGCTTGGCCATCGGGACTAGCGGGAACACCGGGGAGCTGTTTTTT
CASSLAIGTSGNTGELFF
>TRBJ1-1|.|TRBD1|TRBV14|14
TGTGCCATCCGACAGGGGCCTTGGGACACTGAAGCTTTCTTT
CAIRQGPWDTEAFF
>TRBJ2-2|.|.|TRBV18|17
TGTGCCAGCTCACCACAGTCACACATAACGAACACCGGGGAGCTGTTTTTT
CASSPQSHITNTGELFF
>TRBJ1-4|.|TRBD1|TRBV6-5|15
TGTGCCAGCAGTTACCGACAGGGGGCGACCGAAAAACTGTTTTTT
CASSYRQGATEKLFF
>TRBJ2-7|.|TRBD1|TRBV5-6|15
TGTGCCAGCAGCTCTCTCCGGACAGGGAGATACGAGCAGTACTTC
CASSSLRTGRYEQYF
>TRBJ1-1|.|TRBD1|TRBV7-9|15
TGTGCCAGCAGCGTTACAGGGGGCTGGAACACTGAAGCTTTCTTT
CASSVTGGWNTEAFF
>TRBJ2-7|.|.|TRBV5-5|11
TGTGCCAGCAGCTCTTCCTACGAGCAGTACTTC
CASSSSYEQYF
>TRBJ1-2|.|TRBD1|TRBV28|17
TGTGCCAGCACCCTAGGGGGAGGGACAGGGGCTAACTATGGCTACACCTTC
CASTLGGGTGANYGYTF
>TRBJ1-2|.|TRBD1|TRBV28|15
TGTGCCAGCAGTTCCGGACAGGCCTCCCTAGGGGGCTACACCTTC
CASSSGQASLGGYTF
>TRBJ2-7|.|TRBD2|TRBV18|15
TGTGCCAGCTCACCTGTCAGGGGAACAGGGACTAGGCAGTACTTC
CASSPVRGTGTRQYF
>TRBJ1-2|.|.|TRBV27|15
TGTGCCAGCAGTTTAAATGTCAGGGGTAACTATGGCTACACCTTC
CASSLNVRGNYGYTF
>TRBJ1-2|.|.|TRBV18|15
TGTGCCAGCTCACCTCCAGGGAACACCAACTATGGCTACACCTTC
CASSPPGNTNYGYTF
>TRBJ1-2|.|.|TRBV5-4|14
TGTGCCAGCAGCCCACAAAACTTTCCGGGGGGCTACACCTTC
CASSPQNFPGGYTF
>TRBJ2-7|.|TRBD2|TRBV7-9|15
TGTGCCAGCAGCCGGACTAGCGGGAACCGCTACGAGCAGTACTTC
CASSRTSGNRYEQYF
>TRBJ2-7|.|TRBD2|TRBV4-1|15
TGCGCCAGCAGCCAAGTCAAGGGACTAGCTATTGAGCAGTACTTC
CASSQVKGLAIEQYF
>TRBJ2-1|.|TRBD2|TRBV5-1|17
TGCGCCAGCCGGATCCCCGGGACTAGCGGGAGACGGGGTGAGCAGTTCTTC
CASRIPGTSGRRGEQFF